A selection of T cell receptor beta chains follows, all from one sample in a study of STAT5B mutations in CD4+ large granular lymphocyte leukemia. The protocol was immunoSEQ multiplex PCR, while the TCRdb copy is restricted to in-frame clones and leaves out a portion. The sample consists of 20,000 or so clones, 60% to 85% of them appearing once. Sequences were obtained from CD4+ T cells from blood buffy coats. The receptors originated from a human donor in good health. CDR3s include the opening cysteine and the closing phenylalanine or tryptophan. A D gene is named only where the DNA matches it firmly. Rows give clone size only sometimes, using once, few, many, or a class for an expanded clone.

D gene: .
clone size: .
J gene: TRBJ2-1
V gene: TRBV5-1
CDR3 DNA: TGCGCCAGCAGCTTGGGTTCCTCGCGGGGATACAATGAGCAGTTCTTC
CDR3 protein: CASSLGSSRGYNEQFF

D gene: TRBD1
clone size: .
J gene: TRBJ1-1
V gene: TRBV7-9
CDR3 DNA: TGTGCCAGCACCACAGGGGGCGCGAACACTGAAGCTTTCTTT
CDR3 protein: CASTTGGANTEAFF

D gene: .
clone size: .
J gene: TRBJ1-4
V gene: TRBV12-2
CDR3 DNA: TGTGCAAGTCGCCCTTATATGGAACGGGATAGCCCTAATGAAAAACTGTTTTTT
CDR3 protein: CASRPYMERDSPNEKLFF

D gene: TRBD1
clone size: .
J gene: TRBJ2-7
V gene: TRBV6-5
CDR3 DNA: TGTGCCAGCAGTTATCTGGGACAGGTTTCAGGCGAGCAGTACTTC
CDR3 protein: CASSYLGQVSGEQYF

D gene: .
clone size: .
J gene: TRBJ1-1
V gene: TRBV4-2
CDR3 DNA: TGTGCCAGCAGCCAAGTGGACAGCATGAACACTGAAGCTTTCTTT
CDR3 protein: CASSQVDSMNTEAFF

D gene: .
clone size: few
J gene: TRBJ1-2
V gene: TRBV6-6
CDR3 DNA: TGTGCCAGCGGGTTTAGATATGGCTACACCTTC
CDR3 protein: CASGFRYGYTF

D gene: .
clone size: .
J gene: TRBJ1-2
V gene: TRBV7-2
CDR3 DNA: TGTGCCAGCAGCTTAGGGACCGACTATGGCTACACCTTC
CDR3 protein: CASSLGTDYGYTF

D gene: .
clone size: .
J gene: TRBJ2-6
V gene: TRBV21-1
CDR3 DNA: TGTGCCAGTAATCGACACAAACAGTTGTCTGGGGCCAACGTCCTGACTTTC
CDR3 protein: CASNRHKQLSGANVLTF

D gene: .
clone size: .
J gene: TRBJ1-5
V gene: TRBV28
CDR3 DNA: TGTGCCAGCACCCCCCAGGTTATTAGCAATCAGCCCCAGCATTTT
CDR3 protein: CASTPQVISNQPQHF

D gene: .
clone size: .
J gene: TRBJ2-7
V gene: TRBV18
CDR3 DNA: TGTGCCAGCTCACCAACTGGAGACGAGCAGTACTTC
CDR3 protein: CASSPTGDEQYF

D gene: .
clone size: .
J gene: TRBJ2-1
V gene: TRBV6-5
CDR3 DNA: TGTGCCAGCAGCCAGGCCCTAGGGGGGGACAATGAGCAGTTCTTC
CDR3 protein: CASSQALGGDNEQFF

D gene: .
clone size: .
J gene: TRBJ2-7
V gene: TRBV9
CDR3 DNA: TGTGCCAGCAGCCTCACGGGGGCCTCCGAGCAGTACTTC
CDR3 protein: CASSLTGASEQYF

D gene: .
clone size: .
J gene: TRBJ2-3
V gene: TRBV7-6
CDR3 DNA: TGTGCCAGCACCCCTACAGGGTACAATACAGATACGCAGTATTTT
CDR3 protein: CASTPTGYNTDTQYF

D gene: TRBD2
clone size: .
J gene: TRBJ2-1
V gene: TRBV4-2
CDR3 DNA: TGTGCCAGCAGCCAAGTCGAAGCGGGAGGGTACAATGAGCAGTTCTTC
CDR3 protein: CASSQVEAGGYNEQFF

D gene: .
clone size: .
J gene: TRBJ1-2
V gene: TRBV7-8
CDR3 DNA: TGTGCCAGCAGCTATTTCCCACCGGGACCGCGCCATGGCTACACCTTC
CDR3 protein: CASSYFPPGPRHGYTF

D gene: TRBD1
clone size: .
J gene: TRBJ1-1
V gene: TRBV6-1
CDR3 DNA: TGTGCCAGCAGTGGACAGGGGGCAGTTGGTACTGAAGCTTTCTTT
CDR3 protein: CASSGQGAVGTEAFF

D gene: TRBD1
clone size: once
J gene: TRBJ2-1
V gene: TRBV2
CDR3 DNA: TGTGCCAGCAGGACCGGGGCCACACAGGGGGGGCAGTTCTTC
CDR3 protein: CASRTGATQGGQFF

D gene: .
clone size: .
J gene: TRBJ2-5
V gene: TRBV27
CDR3 DNA: TGTGCCAGCAGTTTATCAAGACAAGAGACCCAGTACTTC
CDR3 protein: CASSLSRQETQYF